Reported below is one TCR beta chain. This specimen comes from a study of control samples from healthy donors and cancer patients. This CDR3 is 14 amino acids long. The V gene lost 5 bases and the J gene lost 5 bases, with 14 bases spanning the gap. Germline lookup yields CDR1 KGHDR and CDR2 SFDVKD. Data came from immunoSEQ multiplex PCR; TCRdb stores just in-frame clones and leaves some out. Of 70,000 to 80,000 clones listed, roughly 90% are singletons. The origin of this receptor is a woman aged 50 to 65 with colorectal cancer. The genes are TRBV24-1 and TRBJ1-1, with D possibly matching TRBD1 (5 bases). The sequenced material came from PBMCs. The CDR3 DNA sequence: TGTGCCACCAGTGTTGGGGGTTCCGGGACTGAAGCTTTCTTT. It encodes CATSVGGSGTEAFF.